The clone carrying this T cell receptor beta chain was observed many times. Its specificity is not known. This record belongs to a study of metastatic and nonmetastatic thyroid tumors. Study-level information: Patients with malignant and benign thyroid disease provided blood and tumor or nodule tissue, whose repertoires were compared.

In the authors' workflow: It was from CDR3 differences across clinicopathological groups that a distant-metastasis classifier for papillary thyroid cancer was built. MiXCR reprocessed the PCR reads for TCRdb. The V and J calls come from TCRdb's annotation, not from the publication. This sample has tens of thousands of clones, with about 16% found just once. No patient received treatment before thyroid surgery. The length of the CDR3 is 13 residues. Germline CDR1 reads KGHSH; CDR2 reads LQKENI. V gave up 8 bases and J gave up 8 bases, with 18 bases separating them. Whole-study results and caveats: For both blood and tumor, malignant thyroid tumors reportedly showed significantly higher TCR beta diversity than benign nodules did.

The chain is built from TRBV18 and TRBJ1-1; D is perhaps TRBD1 (6 bases). This TCR came from a female donor with papillary thyroid cancer or a benign thyroid nodule (not recorded which). Some clones in this sample may be carry-over from other donors' samples. The sample taken for sequencing was blood. CDR3 nucleotides: TGTGCCAGCCTCTTTTACCTCCAGGGGGAAGCTTTCTTT. Translating it yields CASLFYLQGEAFF.